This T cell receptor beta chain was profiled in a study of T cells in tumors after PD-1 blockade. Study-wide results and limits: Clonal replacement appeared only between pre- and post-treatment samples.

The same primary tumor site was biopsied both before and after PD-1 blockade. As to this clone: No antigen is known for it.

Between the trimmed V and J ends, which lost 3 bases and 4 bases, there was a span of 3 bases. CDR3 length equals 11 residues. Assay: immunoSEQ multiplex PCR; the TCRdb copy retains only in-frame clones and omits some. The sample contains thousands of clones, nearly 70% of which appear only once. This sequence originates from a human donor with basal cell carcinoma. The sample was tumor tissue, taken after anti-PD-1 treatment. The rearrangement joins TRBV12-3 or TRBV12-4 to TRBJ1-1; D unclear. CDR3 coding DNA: TGTGCCAGCAGTTTCGCCACTGAAGCTTTCTTT. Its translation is CASSFATEAFF.